Included here is one T cell receptor beta chain sequence, with context. What it binds is not known. Tagging with unique molecular identifiers was applied to individual cDNA molecules. MiXCR, applied by TCRdb to the 5' RACE reads, yields one record per CDR3 protein. The sample consists of tens of thousands of distinct CDR3 sequences, around 16% of them appearing once. This sample is part of a study of early T cells in non-severe SARS-CoV-2 infection. Looking at the study overall: Unsorted whole-blood RNA was sequenced in bulk, leaving chains unpaired.

Germline V gives CDR1 MNHEY, CDR2 SMNVEV (reference sequence). The CDR3 sequence is 13 residues long. V was clipped by 8 bases and J by 7 bases, with 15 bases between them. Study findings and constraints: Missing private and CD4 specificities, VDJdb matching favored anti-spike CD8 responses.

The origin of this receptor is an adult who was a healthcare worker with PCR-confirmed SARS-CoV-2 infection or an uninfected control (not recorded which). The V gene is TRBV27, the J gene TRBJ2-1; D possibly uses TRBD1 or TRBD2 (5 bases each). Sequencing used whole blood, obtained at baseline. This CDR3 is CASSLGVQNEQFF. DNA of the CDR3: TGTGCCAGCTCTCTGGGGGTCCAAAATGAGCAGTTCTTC.